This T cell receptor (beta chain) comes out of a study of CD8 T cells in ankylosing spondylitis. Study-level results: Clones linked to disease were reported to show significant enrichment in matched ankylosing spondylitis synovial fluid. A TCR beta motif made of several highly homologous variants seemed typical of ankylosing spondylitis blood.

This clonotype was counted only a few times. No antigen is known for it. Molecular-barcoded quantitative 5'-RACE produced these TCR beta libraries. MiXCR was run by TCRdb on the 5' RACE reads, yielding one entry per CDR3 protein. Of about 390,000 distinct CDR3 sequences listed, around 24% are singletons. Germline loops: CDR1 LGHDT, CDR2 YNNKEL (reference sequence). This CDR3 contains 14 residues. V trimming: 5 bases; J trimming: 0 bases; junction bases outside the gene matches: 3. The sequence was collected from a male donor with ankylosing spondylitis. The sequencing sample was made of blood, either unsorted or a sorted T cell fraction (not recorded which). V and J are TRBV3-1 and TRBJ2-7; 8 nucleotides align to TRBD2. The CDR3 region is CASSEAGGSYEQYF. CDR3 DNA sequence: TGTGCCAGCAGCGAGGCGGGAGGCTCCTACGAGCAGTACTTC.